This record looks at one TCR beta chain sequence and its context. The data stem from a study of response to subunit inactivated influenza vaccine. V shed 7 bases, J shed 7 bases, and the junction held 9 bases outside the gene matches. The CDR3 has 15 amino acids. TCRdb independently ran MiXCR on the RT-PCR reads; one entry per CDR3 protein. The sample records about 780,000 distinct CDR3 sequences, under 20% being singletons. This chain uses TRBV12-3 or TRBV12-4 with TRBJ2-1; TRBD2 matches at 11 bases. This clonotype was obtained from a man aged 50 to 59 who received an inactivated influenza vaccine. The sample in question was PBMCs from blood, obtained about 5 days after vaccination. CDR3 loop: CASILTSGVGNEQFF. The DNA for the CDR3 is TGTGCCAGCATCCTGACTAGCGGGGTGGGGAATGAGCAGTTCTTC.